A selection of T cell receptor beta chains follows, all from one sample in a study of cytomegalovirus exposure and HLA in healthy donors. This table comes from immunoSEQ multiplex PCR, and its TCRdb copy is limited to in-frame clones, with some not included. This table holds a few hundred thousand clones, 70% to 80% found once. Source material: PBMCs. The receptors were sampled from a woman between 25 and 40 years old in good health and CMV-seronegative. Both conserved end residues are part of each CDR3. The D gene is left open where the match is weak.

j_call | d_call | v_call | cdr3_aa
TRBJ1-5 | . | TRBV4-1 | CASSQDRGYSNQPQHF
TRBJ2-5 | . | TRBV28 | CASTSRAGRQETQYF
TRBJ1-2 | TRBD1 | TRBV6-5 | CASSSTGYGYTF
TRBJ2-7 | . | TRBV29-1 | CSVGGYEQYF
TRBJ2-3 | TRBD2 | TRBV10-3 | CAITPRAGGPISDTQYF
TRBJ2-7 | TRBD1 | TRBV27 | CASSFLGQGLYEQYF
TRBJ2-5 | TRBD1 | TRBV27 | CASSFAGQGWETQYF
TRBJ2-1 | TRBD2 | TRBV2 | CASSEPDLGLAGGVEQFF
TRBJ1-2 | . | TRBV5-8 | CASSLAGRGARYGYTF
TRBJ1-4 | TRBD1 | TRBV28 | CATRDRGPNEKLFF
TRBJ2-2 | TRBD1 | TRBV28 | CASSLLPGQGAAGELFF
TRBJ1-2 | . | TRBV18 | CASSETELNGYTF
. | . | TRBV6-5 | CASSTRHHEQYF
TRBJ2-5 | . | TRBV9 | CASSVVPKETQYF
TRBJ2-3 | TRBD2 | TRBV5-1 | CASSLGTSGGDTQYF
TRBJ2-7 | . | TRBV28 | CASSFQGSYEQYF
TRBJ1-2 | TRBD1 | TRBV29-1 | CSVARDRDGYGYTF
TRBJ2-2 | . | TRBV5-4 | CASSSGYTGELFF
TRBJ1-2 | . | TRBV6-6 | CASSYSDDRDYGYTF
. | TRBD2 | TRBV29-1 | CSVVAGGTYEQYF
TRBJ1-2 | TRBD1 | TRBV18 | CASSPLTGGPSGYTF
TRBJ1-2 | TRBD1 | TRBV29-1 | CSVEPGQGPYGYTF
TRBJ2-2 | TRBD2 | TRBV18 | CASSPRRGGILGELFF
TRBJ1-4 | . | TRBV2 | CASSELRGLGEKLFF
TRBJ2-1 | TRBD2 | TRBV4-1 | CASSLTVAGVRNEQFF
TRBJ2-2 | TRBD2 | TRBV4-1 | CASSQSYYSGRITGELFF
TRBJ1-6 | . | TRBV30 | CAWNPTRVGSSPLHF
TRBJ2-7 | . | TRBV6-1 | CASSQQMTAYYEQYF
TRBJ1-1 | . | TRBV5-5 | CASSERTLRVSEAFF
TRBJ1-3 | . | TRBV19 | CASSIRPRNTIYF
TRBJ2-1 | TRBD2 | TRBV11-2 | CASSFLAGIYNEQFF
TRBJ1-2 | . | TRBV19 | CASSIDSRPSYGYTF
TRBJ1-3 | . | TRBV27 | CASNSYGNTIYF
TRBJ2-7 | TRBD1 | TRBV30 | CAWTGQASYEQYF
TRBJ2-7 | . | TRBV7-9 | CASSSTTLSNEQYF
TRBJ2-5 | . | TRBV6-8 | CASSSAPRVKKTQYF
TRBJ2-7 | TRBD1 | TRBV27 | CASRLGRQGSSSYEQYF
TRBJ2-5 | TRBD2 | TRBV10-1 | CASSELAGGETQYF
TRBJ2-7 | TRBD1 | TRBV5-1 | CASSLAGTEYYEQYF
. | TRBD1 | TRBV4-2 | CASSQDMGSGGSEQYF
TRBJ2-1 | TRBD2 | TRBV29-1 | CSVEPGTSGSYNEQFF
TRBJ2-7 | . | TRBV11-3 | CASSSGVGDYEQYF
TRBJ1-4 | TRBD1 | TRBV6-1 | CASRQGRNEKLFF
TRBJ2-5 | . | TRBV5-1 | CASSWTPPETQYF
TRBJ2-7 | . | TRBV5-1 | CASSFSGPKEAGEQYF
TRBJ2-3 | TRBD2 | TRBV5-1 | CASSPGLAVAANTDTQYF
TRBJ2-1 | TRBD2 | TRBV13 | CASSLPGLAGGGSYNEQFF
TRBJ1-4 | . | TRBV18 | CASSPLPSTNEKLFF
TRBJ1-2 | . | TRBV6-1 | CASSEVRGQGYGYTF
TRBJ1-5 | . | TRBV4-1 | CASSQDNRVRNQPQHF
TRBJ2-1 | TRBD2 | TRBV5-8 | CASTYLGGVYNEQFF
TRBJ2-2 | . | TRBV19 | CASKTDISNTGELFF
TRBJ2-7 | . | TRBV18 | CASSHDRDIYEQYF
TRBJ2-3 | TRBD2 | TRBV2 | CASSEGTSWSTDTQYF
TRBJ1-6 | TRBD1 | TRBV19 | CASSYRGVSSPLHF
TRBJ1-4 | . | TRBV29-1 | CSVGQGTANEKLFF
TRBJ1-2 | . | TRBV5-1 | CASSLERGGGYTF